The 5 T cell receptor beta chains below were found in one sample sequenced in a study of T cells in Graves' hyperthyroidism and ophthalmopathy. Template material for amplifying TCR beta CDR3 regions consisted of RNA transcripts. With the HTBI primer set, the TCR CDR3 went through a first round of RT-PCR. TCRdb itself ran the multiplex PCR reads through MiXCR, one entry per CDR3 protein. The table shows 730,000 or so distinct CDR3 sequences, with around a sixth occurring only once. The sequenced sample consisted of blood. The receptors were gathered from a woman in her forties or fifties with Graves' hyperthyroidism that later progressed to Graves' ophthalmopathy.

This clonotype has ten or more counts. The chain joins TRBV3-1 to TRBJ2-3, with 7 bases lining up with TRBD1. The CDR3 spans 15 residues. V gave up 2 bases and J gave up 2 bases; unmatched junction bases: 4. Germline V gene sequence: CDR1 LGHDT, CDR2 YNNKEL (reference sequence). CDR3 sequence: CASSQTDRDTDTQYF. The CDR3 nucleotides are TGTGCCAGCAGCCAAACCGACAGGGACACAGATACGCAGTATTTT.

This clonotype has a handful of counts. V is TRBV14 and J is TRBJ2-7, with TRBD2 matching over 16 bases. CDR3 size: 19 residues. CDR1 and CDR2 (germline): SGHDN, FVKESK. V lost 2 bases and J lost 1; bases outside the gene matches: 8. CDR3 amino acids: CASSQRRGTSGGVSYEQYF. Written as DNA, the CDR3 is TGTGCCAGCAGCCAACGTCGGGGGACTAGCGGGGGGGTGTCCTACGAGCAGTACTTC.

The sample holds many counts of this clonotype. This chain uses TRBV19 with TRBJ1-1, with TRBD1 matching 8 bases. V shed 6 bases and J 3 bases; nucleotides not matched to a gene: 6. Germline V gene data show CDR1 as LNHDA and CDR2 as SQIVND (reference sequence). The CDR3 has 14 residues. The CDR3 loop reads CASRDRELDTEAFF. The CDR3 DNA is TGTGCCAGTAGGGACAGGGAATTGGACACTGAAGCTTTCTTT.

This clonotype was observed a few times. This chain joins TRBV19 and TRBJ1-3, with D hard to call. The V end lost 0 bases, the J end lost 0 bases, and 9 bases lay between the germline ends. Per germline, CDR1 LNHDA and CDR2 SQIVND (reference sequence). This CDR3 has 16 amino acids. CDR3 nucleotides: TGTGCCAGTAGTATAGATTCTTACTACTCTGGAAACACCATATATTTT. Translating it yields CASSIDSYYSGNTIYF.

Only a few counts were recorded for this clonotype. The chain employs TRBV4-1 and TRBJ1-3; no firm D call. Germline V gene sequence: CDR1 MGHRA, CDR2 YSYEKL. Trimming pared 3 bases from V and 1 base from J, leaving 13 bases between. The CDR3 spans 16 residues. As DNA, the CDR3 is TGCGCCAGCAGCCATGGGCGGAGGGAGTCTGGAAACACCATATATTTT. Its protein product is CASSHGRRESGNTIYF.